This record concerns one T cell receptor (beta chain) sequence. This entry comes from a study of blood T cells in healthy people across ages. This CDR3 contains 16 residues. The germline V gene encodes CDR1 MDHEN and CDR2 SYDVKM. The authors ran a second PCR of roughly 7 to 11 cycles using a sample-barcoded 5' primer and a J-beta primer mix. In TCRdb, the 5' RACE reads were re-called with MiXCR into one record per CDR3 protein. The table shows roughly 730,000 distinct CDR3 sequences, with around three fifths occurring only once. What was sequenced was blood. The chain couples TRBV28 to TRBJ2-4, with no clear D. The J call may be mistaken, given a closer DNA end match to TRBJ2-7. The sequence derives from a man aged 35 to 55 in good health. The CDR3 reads CASSHPFIQAHCEQYF. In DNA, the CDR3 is TGTGCCAGCAGTCACCCCTTCATTCAGGCCCATTGCGAGCAGTACTTC.